This record covers a single T cell receptor beta chain. TCRdb redid the calling of the RT-PCR reads with MiXCR, one entry per CDR3 protein. The sample includes roughly 670,000 distinct CDR3 sequences, approximately 15% of them seen just once. This specimen belongs to a study of response to subunit inactivated influenza vaccine. The CDR3 contains 13 residues. V dropped 8 bases and J dropped 1 base, with 11 bases sitting between them. Germline V lookup: CDR1 SEHNR, CDR2 FQNEAQ (reference sequence). The J gene is TRBJ2-5, the V gene TRBV7-9; D might be TRBD2 (5 bases). This clonotype was sampled from a man aged 50-59 years who received an inactivated influenza vaccine. Sequencing was performed on PBMCs from blood, taken roughly 2 weeks before vaccination. The CDR3 spells CASLLAGQETQYF. As DNA, the CDR3 is TGTGCCAGCCTACTTGCGGGCCAAGAGACCCAGTACTTC. The whole variable domain, filled in from reference TRBV7-9 and TRBJ2-5, reads DTGVSQNPRHKITKRGQNVTFRCDPISEHNRLYWYRQTLGQGPEFLTYFQNEAQLEKSRLLSDRFSAERPKGSFSTLEIQRTEQGDSAMYLCASLLAGQETQYFGPGTRLLVL.